Listed below are T cell receptor beta chains from one sample, sequenced in a study of cytomegalovirus exposure and HLA in healthy donors. Profiled with immunoSEQ multiplex PCR; TCRdb holds only in-frame clones, not every one. The data contain 170,000 or so clones, approximately 84% of them seen just once; the ten biggest clones take up 4.5% to 5.5%. Sequencing input: PBMCs. The origin of the receptors is a girl under 18 in good health and CMV-seropositive. Both conserved end residues are part of each CDR3. A D gene is named only where the DNA matches it firmly. Size is stated for part of the rows, as once, few or many counts, or as a class when the clone is expanded.

v_call,d_call,j_call,clone_size,cdr3_aa,cdr3_nt
TRBV5-1,TRBD2,TRBJ2-1,-,CASSSGTSGGGEQFF,TGCGCCAGCAGCTCTGGGACTAGCGGGGGAGGTGAGCAGTTCTTC
TRBV7-9,-,TRBJ2-7,once,CASRQAPTGRVDEQYF,TGTGCCAGCAGGCAAGCTCCGACAGGCCGGGTGGACGAGCAGTACTTC
TRBV21-1,-,TRBJ1-2,-,CASSKALTDYGYTF,TGTGCCAGCAGCAAAGCCCTGACAGACTATGGCTACACCTTC
TRBV5-1,TRBD2,TRBJ2-1,-,CASSTGLTSGGYNEQFF,TGCGCCAGCAGCACCGGCCTGACTAGCGGGGGATACAATGAGCAGTTCTTC
TRBV4-1,TRBD1,TRBJ1-5,-,CASSQPGQGARQPQHF,TGCGCCAGCAGCCAACCCGGACAGGGGGCGCGTCAGCCCCAGCATTTT
TRBV6-1,TRBD1,TRBJ1-6,-,CASTLGQPNSPLHF,TGTGCCAGCACGTTGGGACAGCCAAATTCACCCCTCCACTTT
TRBV7-9,-,TRBJ2-7,-,CASHEDTNSYEQYF,TGTGCCAGCCATGAGGACACTAATTCCTACGAGCAGTACTTC
TRBV6-1,TRBD2,TRBJ2-3,-,CASSEKIVGGGATDTQYF,TGTGCCAGCAGTGAAAAAATCGTAGGCGGGGGGGCGACAGATACGCAGTATTTT
TRBV20-1,TRBD1,TRBJ1-2,once,CSAGQGDGYTF,TGCAGTGCCGGACAGGGGGATGGCTACACCTTC
TRBV15,TRBD2,TRBJ2-1,-,CATSRPSGGAYEQFF,TGTGCCACCAGCAGACCTAGCGGGGGGGCGTATGAGCAGTTCTTC
TRBV27,TRBD2,TRBJ2-2,-,CASSTSGGRGGELFF,TGTGCCAGCAGTACTAGCGGGGGGCGGGGCGGGGAGCTGTTTTTT
TRBV18,-,TRBJ1-2,-,CASSPTSGNGYTF,TGTGCCAGCTCCCCCACTTCCGGGAATGGCTACACCTTC
TRBV7-2,TRBD2,TRBJ2-1,once,CASSSRLADYHNEQFF,TGTGCCAGCAGCTCCCGACTAGCGGATTACCACAATGAGCAGTTCTTC
TRBV7-4,TRBD1,TRBJ1-5,-,CASSPTGTGYHGHQPQHF,TGTGCCAGCAGCCCCACCGGGACAGGGTATCATGGGCATCAGCCCCAGCATTTT
TRBV6-5,TRBD1,TRBJ1-1,-,CASRRDRGLTEAFF,TGTGCCAGCAGGCGGGACAGGGGGCTCACTGAAGCTTTCTTT
TRBV11-2,-,TRBJ2-1,-,CASSQHGNPPRNEQFF,TGTGCCAGCAGCCAGCACGGGAACCCTCCCCGCAATGAGCAGTTCTTC
TRBV5-1,-,TRBJ2-2,-,CASSISQGGGELFF,TGCGCCAGCAGCATTAGTCAGGGCGGCGGGGAGCTGTTTTTT
TRBV4-1,-,TRBJ2-1,-,CASSPSGVYNEQFF,TGCGCCAGCAGCCCCTCGGGGGTGTACAATGAGCAGTTCTTC
TRBV4-2,TRBD2,TRBJ2-1,-,CASSQDIGWRGSYNEQFF,TGTGCCAGCAGCCAAGATATAGGATGGCGGGGGTCTTACAATGAGCAGTTCTTC
TRBV4-1,-,TRBJ1-5,-,CASSQARARDQPQHF,TGCGCCAGCAGCCAAGCCAGGGCCAGGGATCAGCCCCAGCATTTT
TRBV18,TRBD2,TRBJ2-3,-,CASSSTLAGGDKDTQYF,TGTGCCAGCTCATCAACTCTAGCGGGGGGTGATAAAGATACGCAGTATTTT
TRBV9,-,TRBJ1-1,-,CASSVAIGTGATEAFF,TGTGCCAGCAGCGTAGCGATTGGGACTGGGGCCACTGAAGCTTTCTTT
TRBV5-1,-,TRBJ1-6,-,CASSLAGNSPLHF,TGCGCCAGCAGCTTGGCCGGTAATTCACCCCTCCACTTT
TRBV5-1,TRBD1,TRBJ1-2,-,CASSPRPGGDYGYTF,TGCGCCAGCAGCCCTCGGCCAGGGGGCGACTATGGCTACACCTTC
TRBV2,-,TRBJ1-2,-,CASSEAVATGIYGYTF,TGTGCCAGCAGTGAAGCAGTGGCTACAGGAATCTATGGCTACACCTTC
TRBV7-9,-,TRBJ1-2,-,CSSSLVGFHYGYTF,TGTTCCAGCAGCTTAGTCGGGTTCCACTATGGCTACACCTTC
TRBV18,TRBD2,TRBJ2-7,-,CASSPRLAGSDSYEQYF,TGTGCCAGCTCACCAAGGCTAGCGGGGTCCGATTCCTACGAGCAGTACTTC
TRBV9,-,TRBJ2-3,-,CASSVGESTDTQYF,TGTGCCAGCAGCGTAGGTGAGAGCACAGATACGCAGTATTTT
TRBV6-6,-,TRBJ1-2,-,CASSSEANYGYTF,TGTGCCAGCAGCTCCGAGGCTAACTATGGCTACACCTTC
TRBV5-5,TRBD1,TRBJ1-1,-,CASSFEPGQGAEAFF,TGTGCCAGCAGCTTCGAACCTGGACAGGGGGCTGAAGCTTTCTTT
TRBV19,TRBD1,TRBJ2-6,-,CARTGVGANVLTF,TGTGCCAGGACAGGGGTCGGGGCCAACGTCCTGACTTTC
TRBV2,TRBD2,TRBJ2-3,-,CASSEGQLAGGSDTQYF,TGTGCCAGCAGTGAAGGCCAACTAGCGGGGGGGTCAGATACGCAGTATTTT
TRBV4-1,-,TRBJ1-5,-,CASSQDGGQTNQPQHF,TGCGCCAGCAGCCAAGATGGGGGCCAGACAAATCAGCCCCAGCATTTT
TRBV27,TRBD1,TRBJ2-7,once,CASSSTGGLYGQYF,TGTGCCAGCAGTAGTACAGGGGGTTTGTATGGGCAGTACTTC
TRBV6-4,-,TRBJ2-2,-,CASSDSTANTGELFF,TGTGCCAGCAGTGACTCGACAGCGAACACCGGGGAGCTGTTTTTT
TRBV20-1,-,TRBJ2-7,-,CSVTGSYEQYF,TGCAGTGTTACAGGGTCCTACGAGCAGTACTTC
TRBV5-1,TRBD1,TRBJ2-1,few,CASSFRTGSSYNEQFF,TGCGCCAGCAGCTTTAGGACAGGGAGCTCCTACAATGAGCAGTTCTTC
TRBV6-4,TRBD2,TRBJ2-3,-,CASSDAASGGTDTQYF,TGTGCCAGCAGTGACGCGGCTAGCGGGGGGACAGATACGCAGTATTTT
TRBV11-2,-,TRBJ1-3,-,CASSPRGAGMNTIYF,TGTGCCAGCAGTCCCCGGGGGGCCGGCATGAACACCATATATTTT